This is a list of T cell receptor beta chains from one sample in a study of cytomegalovirus exposure and HLA in healthy donors. Sequenced by immunoSEQ multiplex PCR; TCRdb stores in-frame clones only, minus some. This sample carries approximately 100,000 clones, 60% to 80% of them seen once, and the ten largest clones take approximately 1.1%. Sequenced: PBMCs. The source is a female donor in good health and CMV-seronegative. Each CDR3 is given with its conserved first and last residue. D genes are given only for firm matches. Clone size, where shown, is once, few, many, or a class for clones that have expanded.

NA,TRBV7-9,TRBJ2-1,NA,TGTGCCAGCAGCTCCGAAGGGGGTCAGTTCTTC,CASSSEGGQFF
once,TRBV2,TRBJ1-2,NA,TGTGCCAGCAGTGACTATCGGCAGGCGGGCTACACCTTC,CASSDYRQAGYTF
NA,TRBV5-1,TRBJ2-1,NA,TGCGCCAGCACCCGAGAAGACTACAATGAGCAGTTCTTC,CASTREDYNEQFF
NA,TRBV5-4,TRBJ2-7,TRBD2,TGTGCCAGCAGCCCGACTAGCGGGGGGGCTTACGAGCAGTACTTC,CASSPTSGGAYEQYF
NA,TRBV6-4,TRBJ2-1,TRBD2,TGTGCCAGCAGTGGCATCTTTGGGGGGGATGAGCAGTTCTTC,CASSGIFGGDEQFF
NA,TRBV29-1,TRBJ1-1,NA,TGCAGCGTTGCGGGGAGGAGCACTGAAGCTTTCTTT,CSVAGRSTEAFF
few,TRBV12-5,TRBJ2-3,NA,TGTGAAGCGTCAGATACGCAGTATTTT,CEASDTQYF
NA,TRBV6-4,TRBJ1-2,NA,TGTGCCAGCAGTGACTCGGCAGGGAATAACTATGGCTACACCTTC,CASSDSAGNNYGYTF
NA,TRBV11-2,TRBJ2-5,TRBD1,TGTGCCAGCAGCCCGGGGACAGGGGGCTCGGAGACCCAGTACTTC,CASSPGTGGSETQYF
NA,TRBV13,TRBJ2-2,TRBD2,TGTGCCAGCAGCCTTTCTGGACTAGCTCGATACGCCGGGGAGCTGTTTTTT,CASSLSGLARYAGELFF
once,TRBV10-1,TRBJ2-7,TRBD1,TGCGCCAGCAAGGACAGGAGATTCTCCTACGAGCAGTACTTC,CASKDRRFSYEQYF
NA,TRBV27,TRBJ1-4,NA,TGTGCCAGCAGTTTTAGAGGCAGGGAGGGGGAAAAACTGTTTTTT,CASSFRGREGEKLFF
NA,TRBV5-8,TRBJ1-3,TRBD1,TGTGCCAGCAGCGGACGGACAGGGGGGAAGAACACCATATATTTT,CASSGRTGGKNTIYF
NA,TRBV28,TRBJ1-4,NA,TGTGCCAGCAGTTTCCGGGCTAATGAAAAACTGTTTTTT,CASSFRANEKLFF
once,TRBV27,TRBJ1-5,TRBD1,TGTGCCAGCAGTCTCACGGGACAGAATTTTCAGCCCCAGCATTTT,CASSLTGQNFQPQHF
NA,TRBV29-1,TRBJ2-5,NA,TGCAGCGTCCAAAGGCAGGGGGAGACCCAGTACTTC,CSVQRQGETQYF
few,TRBV13,TRBJ1-1,NA,TGTGCCAGCAGCTTAAGGATCGTAGGGGGGAACACTGAAGCTTTCTTT,CASSLRIVGGNTEAFF
NA,TRBV27,TRBJ1-5,NA,TGTGCCAGCAAGCGGGTCATTGGGATCGGACGGGGCAATCAGCCCCAGCATTTT,CASKRVIGIGRGNQPQHF
NA,TRBV28,TRBJ1-1,NA,TGTGCCAGCAGTTTAATTCAGGGGTACAGTGAAGCTTTCTTT,CASSLIQGYSEAFF
NA,TRBV6-5,TRBJ2-2,NA,TGTGCCAGCATGGGAGTTAACACCGGGGAGCTGTTTTTT,CASMGVNTGELFF
NA,TRBV4-2,TRBJ2-5,NA,TGTGCCAGCAGCCAAGGAGGGCGGGAGACCCAGTACTTC,CASSQGGRETQYF
NA,TRBV7-2,TRBJ2-2,TRBD2,TGTGCCAGCAGCTCGAAACTAGCGGGAAGCACCGGGGAGCTGTTTTTT,CASSSKLAGSTGELFF
NA,TRBV11-2,TRBJ2-5,NA,TGTGCCAGCAGTCCTCACCCGGGGAGGACAGAGACCCAGTACTTC,CASSPHPGRTETQYF
few,TRBV5-1,TRBJ1-1,TRBD1,TGCGCCAGCAGCCAGACAGGGATTGGGAACACTGAAGCTTTCTTT,CASSQTGIGNTEAFF
NA,TRBV19,TRBJ1-1,TRBD1,TGTGCCAGTAGTGGGACAGGGGGCACTGAAGCTTTCTTT,CASSGTGGTEAFF
few,TRBV19,TRBJ1-1,NA,TGTGCCAGTAGTATATTCATCCCTGGGGGCACATTGAACACTGAAGCTTTCTTT,CASSIFIPGGTLNTEAFF
NA,TRBV7-2,TRBJ1-2,NA,TGTGCCAGCAGCTCAAACAGGCTGGGGGGCTATGGCTACACCTTC,CASSSNRLGGYGYTF
NA,TRBV21-1,TRBJ1-1,NA,TGTGCCAGCAGCAACCTGGCGGATAACACTGAAGCTTTCTTT,CASSNLADNTEAFF
NA,TRBV2,TRBJ1-5,NA,TGTGCCAGCAGTGAACTGGGCAGTAGCAATCAGCCCCAGCATTTT,CASSELGSSNQPQHF
few,TRBV9,TRBJ1-2,NA,TGTGCCAGCAGCGTATTTTCCGAGGGCGGCTATGGCTACACCTTC,CASSVFSEGGYGYTF
few,TRBV6-6,TRBJ2-3,TRBD2,TGTGCCAGCAGCCCCTCGGGACTAGAGTTAGATACGCAGTATTTT,CASSPSGLELDTQYF
NA,TRBV9,TRBJ2-2,NA,TGTGCCAGCAGCGTATTCGGGGGGCAGTCCGGGGAGCTGTTTTTT,CASSVFGGQSGELFF
once,TRBV7-2,TRBJ2-1,TRBD2,TGTGCCAGCAGCCCCTTAGCGGGGGGGACCAATGAGCAGTTCTTC,CASSPLAGGTNEQFF
few,TRBV7-6,TRBJ2-1,NA,TGTGCCAGCAGCCCCCTCCGGGGTTCGGGGTACAATGAGCAGTTCTTC,CASSPLRGSGYNEQFF
once,TRBV2,TRBJ2-2,NA,TGTGCCAGCAGTGATATCGGGGCCGGGGAGCTGTTTTTT,CASSDIGAGELFF
NA,TRBV7-2,TRBJ1-2,TRBD1,TGTGCCAGCAGCTTAGGCAGGGGGGACTTTGGCTACACCTTC,CASSLGRGDFGYTF
NA,TRBV29-1,TRBJ2-7,TRBD2,TGCAGCGTTGAGGGACTAGCGGGGTCCTCCTACGAGCAGTACTTC,CSVEGLAGSSYEQYF
few,TRBV15,TRBJ1-5,TRBD1,TGTGCCACCAGCAGAGATAGGTCCCTACAGGGGGGGAGCAATCAGCCCCAGCATTTT,CATSRDRSLQGGSNQPQHF
NA,TRBV4-3,TRBJ2-1,NA,TGCGCCAGCAGCCAAGCGGCGGGGACCTACAATGAGCAGTTCTTC,CASSQAAGTYNEQFF
few,TRBV2,TRBJ2-1,TRBD1,TGTGCCAGCAGGAGACAGGGGAATGAGCAGTTCTTC,CASRRQGNEQFF
once,TRBV4-1,TRBJ2-6,NA,TGCGCCAGCAGCCAAGATAGGGGGACTGGGGCCAACGTCCTGACTTTC,CASSQDRGTGANVLTF
NA,TRBV7-2,TRBJ2-1,NA,TGTGCCAGCAGCCCGGTCAATGAGCAGTTCTTC,CASSPVNEQFF
once,TRBV5-1,TRBJ2-5,TRBD1,TGCGCCAGCAGCTTGGGCACAGGGGGGCCGGAGACCCAGTACTTC,CASSLGTGGPETQYF
NA,TRBV30,TRBJ1-4,NA,TGTGCCTGGAACCGGGCAGGGTTCGAGGAAAAACTGTTTTTT,CAWNRAGFEEKLFF
NA,TRBV4-2,TRBJ2-2,TRBD2,TGTGCCAGCACTACAGAGCTAGCGGGAGTCACCGGGGAGCTGTTTTTT,CASTTELAGVTGELFF
NA,TRBV2,TRBJ2-6,NA,TGTGCCAGCAGCACAGGGATCTCTGGGGCCAACGTCCTGACTTTC,CASSTGISGANVLTF
few,TRBV2,TRBJ1-2,NA,TGTGCCAACAACCGCGGGGGGACCTCCCATGGCTACACCTTC,CANNRGGTSHGYTF
medium-sized,TRBV7-3,TRBJ1-3,TRBD1,TGTGCCAGCACCCACAGGGGGCGGGCTGGAAACACCATATATTTT,CASTHRGRAGNTIYF
few,TRBV5-6,TRBJ2-6,NA,TGTGCCAGCAGCTTGGTATACTCTGGGGCCAACGTCCTGACTTTC,CASSLVYSGANVLTF
NA,TRBV18,TRBJ2-2,NA,TGTGCCAGCTCACCATTGCCAGGGACGAACACCGGGGAGCTGTTTTTT,CASSPLPGTNTGELFF
few,TRBV5-1,TRBJ2-7,TRBD2,TGCGCCAGCAGTGTAGCGGGAGGGCCGGGGGAGCAGTACTTC,CASSVAGGPGEQYF
NA,TRBV2,TRBJ1-1,NA,TGTGCCAGCATCGTAAACGCGCCCGTAGAAGCTTTCTTT,CASIVNAPVEAFF
NA,TRBV6-5,TRBJ1-1,NA,TGTGCCAGCAGGGAATCAGGGAAGGGCACTGAAGCTTTCTTT,CASRESGKGTEAFF